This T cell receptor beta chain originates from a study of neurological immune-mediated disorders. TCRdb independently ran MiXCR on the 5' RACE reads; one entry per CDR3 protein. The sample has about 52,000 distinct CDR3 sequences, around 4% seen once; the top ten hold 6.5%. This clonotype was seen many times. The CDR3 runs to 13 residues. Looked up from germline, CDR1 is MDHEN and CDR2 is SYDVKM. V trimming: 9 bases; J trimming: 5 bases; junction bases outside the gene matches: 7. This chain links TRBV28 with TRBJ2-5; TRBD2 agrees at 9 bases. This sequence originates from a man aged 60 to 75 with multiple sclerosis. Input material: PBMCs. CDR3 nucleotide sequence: TGTGCCAGTACCCTAGCGGGGAGCGAGACCCAGTACTTC. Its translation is CASTLAGSETQYF.